Each of the 9 T cell receptor beta chains below was sequenced from the same sample in a study of glioma-infiltrating T cells after dendritic cell vaccination. Data came from immunoSEQ multiplex PCR; TCRdb stores just in-frame clones and leaves some out. The table shows 50,000 to 60,000 clones, with roughly 80% occurring only once. Time point: after dendritic cell vaccination, including at tumor progression/relapse. The sample was blood, taken after dendritic cell vaccination. The receptors were gathered from a human donor with glioblastoma.

This sequence joins TRBV25-1 and TRBJ1-1, with 7 positions matching TRBD1. Germline values: CDR1 MGHDK, CDR2 SYGVNS. CDR3 size: 15 residues. The trim removed 3 bases at V and 5 bases at J, leaving 9 bases unmatched. CDR3 DNA sequence: TGTGCCAGCAGTGAGACGTCAGGGGGTGGTACTGAAGCTTTCTTT. Translation: CASSETSGGGTEAFF. The variable domain in full, completed from reference TRBV25-1 and TRBJ1-1, reads EADIYQTPRYLVIGTGKKITLECSQTMGHDKMYWYQQDPGMELHLIHYSYGVNSTEKGDLSSESTVSRIRTEHFPLTLESARPSHTSQYLCASSETSGGGTEAFFGQGTRLTVV.

The rearrangement links TRBV11-2 to TRBJ1-2; 7 bases are a match to TRBD1. The CDR3 sequence is 13 residues long. After removal of 7 bases from V and 3 bases from J, the junction contained 5 bases not matched to a gene. From germline, CDR1 is SGHAT and CDR2 FQNNGV. CDR3 DNA: TGTGCCAGCAACCCAGACAGGGACTATGGCTACACCTTC. Protein: CASNPDRDYGYTF.

This clone was observed once. The V gene is TRBV29-1, the J gene TRBJ2-7, with 11 nucleotides matching TRBD1. Looked up from germline, CDR1 is SQVTM and CDR2 is ANQGSEA. The CDR3 consists of 14 residues. The ends lost 6 bases at V and 6 bases at J; junction bases unmatched: 10. The CDR3 bases are TGCAGCGTAGAGAGTTCCGGACAGGGGGCCGAGCAGTACTTC. This codes for CSVESSGQGAEQYF.

The chain joins TRBV4-2 to TRBJ2-5; 10 nucleotides align to TRBD2. Germline V CDR1 and CDR2: LGHNA, YNFKEQ. CDR3 length: 16 amino acids. With V trimmed by 4 bases and J by 2 bases, 7 bases remained unmatched. The CDR3 DNA reads as TGTGCCAGCAGCCCGGAGGGTAGCGGGGGGCAAGAGACCCAGTACTTC. Its translation is CASSPEGSGGQETQYF.

The CDR3 DNA reads TGTGCCAGCAGCACAGGACTAAACACCGGGGAGCTGTTTTTT. It codes for CASSTGLNTGELFF. The V call is TRBV7-9, the J call TRBJ2-2; possibly TRBD2 for D (6 bases). V lost 5 bases and J lost 2, with 9 bases in between. The length of the CDR3 is 14 residues. CDR1 is SEHNR and CDR2 is FQNEAQ in the germline V gene (reference sequence).

The chain combines TRBV7-2 with TRBJ2-7, with a weak D call TRBD2 (6 bases). The V end lost 0 bases, the J end lost 0 bases, and 9 bases lay between the germline ends. The CDR3 has 15 residues. The V gene's germline CDR1 is SGHTA and CDR2 FQGNSA. CDR3: CASSLAGGASYEQYF. As DNA, the CDR3 is TGTGCCAGCAGCTTAGCCGGCGGGGCCTCCTACGAGCAGTACTTC.

The V call is TRBV19, the J call TRBJ1-1, with TRBD1 matching 11 bases. Looked up from germline, CDR1 is LNHDA and CDR2 is SQIVND (reference sequence). After removal of 3 bases from V and 2 bases from J, the junction contained 5 bases not matched to a gene. This CDR3 is 16 amino acids long. The CDR3 loop is CASSIRDRGENTEAFF. The CDR3, as DNA: TGTGCCAGTAGTATCCGGGACAGGGGGGAAAACACTGAAGCTTTCTTT. Filled out from reference TRBV19 and TRBJ1-1, the complete variable domain reads DGGITQSPKYLFRKEGQNVTLSCEQNLNHDAMYWYRQDPGQGLRLIYYSQIVNDFQKGDIAEGYSVSREKKESFPLTVTSAQKNPTAFYLCASSIRDRGENTEAFFGQGTRLTVV.

The V gene is TRBV4-1, the J gene TRBJ2-1; D not resolved. Trimming took 1 base from V and 2 from J, leaving 12 bases between them. From germline, CDR1 is MGHRA and CDR2 YSYEKL. CDR3 length equals 16 residues. The chain's CDR3 is CASSQGSQATYNEQFF. In DNA form, the CDR3 reads TGCGCCAGCAGCCAAGGTTCCCAGGCTACCTACAATGAGCAGTTCTTC.

The rearrangement links TRBV6-1 to TRBJ2-3; D might be TRBD2 (7 bases). The CDR3 has 14 amino acids. Between the trimmed V and J ends, which lost 3 bases and 2 bases, there was a span of 9 bases. Germline V CDR1 and CDR2: MNHNS, SASEGT. The CDR3 DNA follows: TGTGCCAGCAGTGACGGGGGGCACACAGATACGCAGTATTTT. Translating gives CASSDGGHTDTQYF.